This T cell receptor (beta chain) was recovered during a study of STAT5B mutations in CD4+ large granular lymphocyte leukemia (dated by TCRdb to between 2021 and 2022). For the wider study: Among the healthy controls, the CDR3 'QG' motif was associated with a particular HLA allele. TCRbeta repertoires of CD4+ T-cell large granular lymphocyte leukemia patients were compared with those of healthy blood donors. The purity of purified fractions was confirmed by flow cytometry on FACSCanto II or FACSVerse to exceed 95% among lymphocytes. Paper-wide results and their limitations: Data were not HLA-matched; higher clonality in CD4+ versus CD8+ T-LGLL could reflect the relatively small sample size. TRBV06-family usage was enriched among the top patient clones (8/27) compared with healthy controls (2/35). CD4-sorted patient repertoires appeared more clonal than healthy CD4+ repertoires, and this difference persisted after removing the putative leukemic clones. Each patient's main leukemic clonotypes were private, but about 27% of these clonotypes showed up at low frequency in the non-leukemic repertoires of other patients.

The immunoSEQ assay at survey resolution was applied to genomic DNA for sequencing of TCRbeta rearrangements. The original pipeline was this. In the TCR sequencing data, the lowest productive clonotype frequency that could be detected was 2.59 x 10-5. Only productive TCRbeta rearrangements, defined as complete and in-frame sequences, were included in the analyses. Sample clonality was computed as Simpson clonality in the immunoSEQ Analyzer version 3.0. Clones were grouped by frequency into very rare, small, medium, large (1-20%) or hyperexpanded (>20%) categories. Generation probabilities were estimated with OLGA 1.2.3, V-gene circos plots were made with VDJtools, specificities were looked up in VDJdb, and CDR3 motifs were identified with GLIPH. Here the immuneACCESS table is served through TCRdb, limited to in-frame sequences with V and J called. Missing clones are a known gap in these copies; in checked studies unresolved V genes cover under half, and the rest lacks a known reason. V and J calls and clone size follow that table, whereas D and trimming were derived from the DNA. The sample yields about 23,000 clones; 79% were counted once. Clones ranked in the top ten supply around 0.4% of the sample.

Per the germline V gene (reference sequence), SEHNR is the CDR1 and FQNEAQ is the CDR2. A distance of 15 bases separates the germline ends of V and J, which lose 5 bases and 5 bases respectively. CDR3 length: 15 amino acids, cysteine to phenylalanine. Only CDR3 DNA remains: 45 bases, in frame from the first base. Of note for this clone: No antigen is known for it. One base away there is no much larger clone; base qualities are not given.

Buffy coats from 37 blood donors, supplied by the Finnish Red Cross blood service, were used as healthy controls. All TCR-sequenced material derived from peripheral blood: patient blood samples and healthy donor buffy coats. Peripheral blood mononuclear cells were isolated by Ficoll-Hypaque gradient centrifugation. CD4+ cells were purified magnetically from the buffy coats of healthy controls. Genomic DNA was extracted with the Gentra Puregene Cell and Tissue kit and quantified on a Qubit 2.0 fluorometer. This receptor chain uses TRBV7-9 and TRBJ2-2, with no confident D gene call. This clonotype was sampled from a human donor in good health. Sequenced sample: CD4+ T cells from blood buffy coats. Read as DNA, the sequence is TGTGCCAGCAGCCGGAGTAGTCAAGGGACCGGGGAGCTGTTTTTT. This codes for CASSRSSQGTGELFF.